This T cell receptor beta chain originates from a study of breast tumors, draining lymph nodes, adjacent tissues (dated by TCRdb to the mid-2010s). Regarding the study in general: The study compared TCR beta repertoires across tumor, adjacent nontumor tissue and axillary lymph nodes from breast cancer patients. In human breast cancer, the study set out to evaluate how tumor, surrounding tissue and draining lymph node repertoires relate to one another and whether T cells may move between these sites. What the authors observed across the whole study: A scenario in which most tumor T cells derive from the lymph node and then expand within tumor tissue was judged to be consistent with the data. Tumors showed preferential V and J gene usage, and their T-cell repertoire diversity fell below that of lymph nodes yet above that of nontumor tissue. The conclusion that tumor T cells originate in lymph nodes was presented as consistent with a hypothesis rather than as directly demonstrated. Tumor and nontumor tissue repertoires were found to be significantly more similar in luminal-like than in basal-like breast cancer.

According to the germline V gene (reference sequence), CDR1 reads SGHNT and CDR2 reads YYREEE. From the cysteine through the phenylalanine, the CDR3 covers 16 amino acids. Of all the DNA, just the CDR3 is kept, 48 bases in frame from base 1. The lymph node samples were taken from the axillary draining lymph nodes of breast cancer patients. Sequencing instrument: Illumina HiSeq 2000. TCR beta chain libraries were generated by multiplex PCR amplification. High-throughput sequencing was used to analyze the amplified TCR beta chain products. TCRdb reprocessed the public reads (quality trimming at Q25 with fastp, clone calling with MiXCR) and kept in-frame beta chains. A single entry per CDR3 protein holds the most common genes and DNA from its merged rows. Present in this sample are fewer than 200,000 distinct CDR3 sequences, around 35% of which were seen just once. The ten largest clones represent 3.8% of the sample.

A single count supports this clonotype. This receptor's antigen is unknown. A junction boundary mismatches the germline segment, possibly from a read error. The sequenced sample consisted of axillary lymph node tissue. The sequence was obtained from a female donor with breast cancer. Some clones in this sample may be carry-over from other donors' samples. The rearranged chain carries TRBV5-4 and TRBJ2-5; matching of 6 bases hints at TRBD2 as the D gene. The DNA sequence is TGTGCCAGCAGCTTGGGGGACTCCCCAAACCAAGGGACCCAGCACTTC. Its protein is CASSLGDSPNQGTQHF.